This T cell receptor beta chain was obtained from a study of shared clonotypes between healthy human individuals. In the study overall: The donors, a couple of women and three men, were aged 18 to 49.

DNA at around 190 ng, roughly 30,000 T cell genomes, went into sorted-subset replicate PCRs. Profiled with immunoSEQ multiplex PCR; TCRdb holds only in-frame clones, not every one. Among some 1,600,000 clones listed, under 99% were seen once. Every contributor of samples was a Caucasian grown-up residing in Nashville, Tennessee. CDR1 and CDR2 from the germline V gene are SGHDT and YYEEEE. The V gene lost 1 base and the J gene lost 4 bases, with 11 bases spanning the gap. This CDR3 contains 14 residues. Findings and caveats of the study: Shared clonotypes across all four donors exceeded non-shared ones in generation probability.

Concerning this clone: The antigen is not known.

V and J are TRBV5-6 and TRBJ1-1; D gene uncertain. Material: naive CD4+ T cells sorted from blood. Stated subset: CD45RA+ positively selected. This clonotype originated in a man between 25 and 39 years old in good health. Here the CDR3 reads CASSLRVAGTEAFF. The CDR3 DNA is TGTGCCAGCAGCTTGCGGGTTGCGGGCACTGAAGCTTTCTTT.